The rows below give T cell receptor beta chains drawn from one sample of a study of T cells expressing NK-cell markers. TCRdb reanalyzed the 5' RACE reads, giving one entry per CDR3 protein sequence and no DNA. The listing contains some 450,000 distinct CDR3 sequences. Sequencing was performed on blood T cells: a sorted CD56 or NKG2C T cell subset, CD4+ or CD8+ T cells, or bulk PBMC T cells (not recorded which). The receptors were sampled from a woman between 18 and 69 years old in good health. CDR3s include the opening cysteine and the closing phenylalanine or tryptophan.

V gene	J gene	CDR3 protein
TRBV4-3	TRBJ2-7	CASSQDRRAYEQYF
TRBV20-1	TRBJ2-1	CSARDSKTSGTSYNEQFF
TRBV12-3/TRBV12-4	TRBJ1-1	CASIRVGTEAFF
TRBV18	TRBJ2-1	CASSPSAPTEQFF
TRBV7-2	TRBJ2-3	CASSSSGAGTDTQYF
TRBV20-1	TRBJ2-5	CSARLDISETQYF
TRBV20-1	TRBJ2-3	CSASSGSSSTDTQYF
TRBV19	TRBJ2-1	CASSSRDSGGYNEQFF
TRBV21-1	TRBJ2-7	CASSKVFSWTGAYEQYF
TRBV29-1	TRBJ2-1	CSVRWTSENEQFF
TRBV20-1	TRBJ1-5	CSARALGNSNQPQHF
TRBV5-6	TRBJ2-3	CASSPRTGTSGSTDTQYF
TRBV9	TRBJ2-3	CASSKTSGGAVTQYF
TRBV12-5	TRBJ2-3	CASGLSPTSGVPDTQYF
TRBV14	TRBJ2-3	CASSQGLASDTQYF
TRBV5-4	TRBJ2-5	CASSVQETQYF
TRBV29-1	TRBJ1-1	CSVSPRGRRDTEAFF
TRBV4-2	TRBJ1-5	CASSQEWTDPRPQHF
TRBV4-3	TRBJ1-2	CASSQDRAGPIYGYTF
TRBV9	TRBJ2-1	CASSAVSGLAVEQFF
TRBV5-1	TRBJ2-1	CASSSPVLVSSYNEQFF
TRBV7-9	TRBJ2-3	CASSLGPGGILDTQYF
TRBV29-1	TRBJ2-7	CSGGHSYEQYF
TRBV27	TRBJ2-1	CASSFSGSYEQFF
TRBV29-1	TRBJ2-1	CSVVTSLSSYNEQFF
TRBV3-1	TRBJ1-2	CASSATGYNYGYTF
TRBV7-8	TRBJ2-1	CASSLVSEQFF
TRBV7-2	TRBJ2-1	CASSLVARADNEQFF
TRBV12-3/TRBV12-4	TRBJ2-2	CASSLALAGEVGELFF
TRBV7-3	TRBJ2-5	CASSRREGETQYF
TRBV20-1	TRBJ2-3	CSAGGGATDTQYF
TRBV5-1	TRBJ2-2	CASSLGGENTGELFF
TRBV18	TRBJ1-5	CASSPGAGNQPQHF
TRBV7-3	TRBJ2-6	CASSSAGSGANVLTF
TRBV7-8	TRBJ2-7	CASSPALAYEQYF
TRBV7-2	TRBJ1-3	CASSLDSPGVGNTIYF
TRBV30	TRBJ1-2	CAWSRSRGDGYTF
TRBV7-2	TRBJ2-1	CASSSIGLAGYEQFF
TRBV20-1	TRBJ2-1	CSARVFTGYNEQFF
TRBV12-3/TRBV12-4	TRBJ1-1	CASRLGGSEAFF
TRBV6-2/TRBV6-3	TRBJ2-1	CASSYVYYNEQFF
TRBV6-2/TRBV6-3	TRBJ1-1	CASSHLRGGVRAFF
TRBV5-5	TRBJ2-1	CASSHRTGSTSEQFF
TRBV6-1	TRBJ1-2	CASSEALGTGDGYTF
TRBV29-1	TRBJ1-2	CSVEAHGGDRGLGYTF
TRBV5-6	TRBJ1-2	CASSLPDRGGYTF
TRBV10-3	TRBJ2-7	CAISESGAYEQYF
TRBV12-3/TRBV12-4	TRBJ2-5	CASKANRGLETQYF
TRBV10-3	TRBJ2-3	CAIKLGQGGTDTQYF
TRBV20-1	TRBJ2-5	CSAINPDGETQYF
TRBV2	TRBJ1-2	CASSVGNLNYGYTF
TRBV24-1	TRBJ2-1	CATSDLPYNEQFF
TRBV5-1	TRBJ1-2	CASSLGDGTYGYTF
TRBV27	TRBJ2-7	CASSILQGSEQYF
TRBV5-1	TRBJ2-1	CASSLGPGSYNEQFF